What follows are 3 T cell receptor beta chains derived from one specimen sequenced in a study of blood T cell repertoires in COVID-19. Profiled with immunoSEQ multiplex PCR; TCRdb holds only in-frame clones, not every one. The table shows about 73,000 clones, with roughly 80% occurring only once. Sequencing input: peripheral blood. These TCRs come from a man between 65 and 85 years old with COVID-19, enrolled during active disease.

This clone came up once. The chain uses TRBV6-1 and TRBJ1-5; no clear D gene. Between the trimmed V and J ends, which lost 4 bases and 3 bases, there was a span of 16 bases. The CDR3 sequence is 16 residues long. Germline V gives CDR1 MNHNS, CDR2 SASEGT. This CDR3 reads CASSAEMGRPNQPQHF. In nucleotides, the CDR3 is TGTGCCAGCAGTGCTGAGATGGGGAGGCCCAATCAGCCCCAGCATTTT.

The chain is built from TRBV28 and TRBJ2-2, with 10 nucleotides matching TRBD2. After removal of 2 bases from V and 8 bases from J, the junction contained 11 bases not matched to a gene. The CDR3 has 17 amino acids. In germline, CDR1 is MDHEN, CDR2 SYDVKM. In DNA, the CDR3 is TGTGCCAGCAGTTTAACGGACGGGCTAGCGGGAGTAGGGGAGCTGTTTTTT. This translates into CASSLTDGLAGVGELFF.

This chain links TRBV7-3 with TRBJ2-2; TRBD2 matches 16 bases. The CDR3 has 20 amino acids. Germline V gene sequence: CDR1 SGHTA, CDR2 FQGTGA. Trimming at V came to 1 base and at J to 4 bases, leaving 9 bases not matched to a gene. CDR3 sequence reads: CASSLKPRGLAGGSTGELFF. The DNA of the CDR3 is TGTGCCAGCAGCTTAAAACCCCGGGGACTAGCGGGGGGGAGCACCGGGGAGCTGTTTTTT.